Shown below are 8 T cell receptor beta chains from a single sample sequenced in a study of Tregs in tolerant kidney transplant recipients. The method was immunoSEQ multiplex PCR; TCRdb's version includes in-frame clones alone and lacks a portion of them. This repertoire includes 50,000 or so clones. This specimen was CD4+ T cells from blood, taken before the transplant. These receptors were obtained from a human donor who received a combined kidney and bone marrow transplant.

Notes on this clone: The observed sequence ends 3 residues before the CDR3 terminus, with the missing tail filled in from the germline J gene. This chain uses TRBV18 with TRBJ2-2; TRBD2 matches at 12 bases. The ends lost 0 bases at V and 4 bases at J; junction bases unmatched: 9. Germline V gene data show CDR1 as KGHSH and CDR2 as LQKENI. The CDR3 extends over 19 amino acids. The part of the CDR3 DNA that was read is TGTGCCAGCTCACCACCCGTGACTAGCGGGGGCCATTCCACCGGGGAG. Its protein is CASSPPVTSGGHSTGE. The full CDR3 protein is CASSPPVTSGGHSTGELFF.

Concerning this clone itself: The CDR3 extends 3 residues past the end of the read, so its final part is completed from the germline J gene. The chain uses TRBV29-1 and TRBJ2-5; unclear D gene. The germline V and J ends were trimmed by 6 bases and 1 base, with 12 bases remaining between them. The germline V gene encodes CDR1 SQVTM and CDR2 ANQGSEA. The CDR3 extends over 13 amino acids. The CDR3 region is CSVPLVVQETQYF. The CDR3 DNA, read in part, is TGCAGCGTGCCACTTGTGGTCCAAGAGACC.

For this clone: The read ends 3 residues before the CDR3 terminus; that terminus is restored from the germline J gene. The gene calls are TRBV6-2 or TRBV6-3 and TRBJ2-7; TRBD1 matches 8 bases. This CDR3 region has 11 residues. With 10 bases clipped from V and 5 bases from J, the junction kept 4 bases outside the gene matches. Germline V CDR1 and CDR2: MNHEY, SVGEGT. The DNA read from the CDR3 is TGTGCCACCGGACAGGGAAACGAG. Protein: CATGQGNE. Given in full, the CDR3 is CATGQGNEQYF.

Concerning this clone itself: Coverage ceases 3 residues before the CDR3 finishes, and the germline J gene fills in the end. The chain joins TRBV18 to TRBJ2-5; D is undetermined. CDR1 and CDR2 (germline): KGHSH, LQKENI. This CDR3 has 13 amino acids. The V end lost 4 bases, the J end lost 2 bases, and 8 bases lay between the germline ends. The CDR3: CASSRAFQETQYF. The covered CDR3 bases are TGTGCCAGCTCACGTGCGTTTCAAGAGACC.

Comments on this clone: Read data end 3 residues before the CDR3 end; the end is taken from the germline J gene. The chain combines TRBV7-8 with TRBJ2-2; 7 nucleotides line up with TRBD1. This CDR3 comprises 15 residues. Looked up from germline, CDR1 is SGHVS and CDR2 is FQNEAQ. The CDR3 protein is CAHTQGDLNTGELFF. CDR3 bases read: TGTGCACACACTCAGGGGGATTTAAACACCGGGGAG.

About this clone: Read coverage stops 3 residues before the CDR3 terminus; the germline J gene supplies the remainder. This chain joins TRBV5-1 and TRBJ1-6, with TRBD1 matching 7 bases. V trimming: 0 bases; J trimming: 5 bases; junction bases outside the gene matches: 8. CDR1 and CDR2 (germline): SGHRS, YFSETQ. CDR3 length: 17 residues. The CDR3 sequence: CASSLGRLGQDNSPLHF. The covered CDR3 bases are TGCGCCAGCAGCTTGGGGAGGCTCGGACAGGATAATTCACCC.

As to this clone: The read terminates 3 residues ahead of where the CDR3 ends, so the germline J gene completes it. This sequence joins TRBV19 and TRBJ1-3, with 8 bases fitting TRBD1. Germline V gene data show CDR1 as LNHDA and CDR2 as SQIVND (reference sequence). CDR3 size: 17 residues. The V segment lost 9 bases and the J segment 0 bases; nucleotides outside the gene matches: 13. CDR3 DNA (partial): TGTGCCAGCCAGGACAGGGAGACCTATTACTCTGGAAACACC. It codes for CASQDRETYYSGNT. The whole CDR3 sequence reads CASQDRETYYSGNTIYF.

In the case of this clone: This CDR3 is also generated by other DNA sequences in the sample. The part of the CDR3 DNA that was read is TGTGCCAGTTCCGGACAGGGCTATGGC. This codes for CASSGQGYG. In full, the CDR3 reads CASSGQGYGYTF. The chain combines TRBV19 with TRBJ1-2; 8 positions agree with TRBD1. Coverage ceases 3 residues before the CDR3 finishes, and the germline J gene fills in the end. Per the germline V gene, CDR1 is LNHDA and CDR2 is SQIVND (reference sequence). The junction had 3 bases not matched to a gene; V was cut back by 8 bases and J by 4 bases. There are 12 residues in the CDR3.